This T cell receptor (beta chain) was obtained from a study of cytomegalovirus exposure and HLA in healthy donors. V was cut by 6 bases and J by 4 bases, with 10 bases left in between. This CDR3 has 13 residues. The germline CDR1 and CDR2 sequences are SGHDN and FVKESK. TCRdb's copy holds only in-frame clones and misses some; the assay was immunoSEQ multiplex PCR. The sample holds 100,000 to 150,000 clones, 75% to 90% seen once. Regarding this clone: Antigen: not known.

General study findings and limits: The study listed under 200 cytomegalovirus-associated TCR beta chains.

The sequence was obtained from a woman younger than 35 in good health and CMV-seronegative. The J gene is TRBJ1-3, the V gene TRBV14; D not resolved. Material for sequencing was PBMCs. This CDR3 reads CASSPKQGNTIYF. For the CDR3, the DNA is TGTGCCAGCAGTCCTAAACAGGGAAACACCATATATTTT.